The 26 T cell receptor beta chains presented below share a single source sample, sequenced in a study of blood T cell repertoires in COVID-19. Using immunoSEQ multiplex PCR, the repertoire was profiled, and TCRdb retains in-frame clones only, with some absent. The profile covers some 87,000 clones, with roughly four fifths appearing a single time and around 20% taken by the ten largest. Sequenced material: peripheral blood. The receptors originated from a woman of 80 years or more with active or convalescent COVID-19.

This CDR3 reads CASSQSRLIDEQYF. CDR3 nucleotide sequence: TGCGCCAGCAGTCAATCGAGGTTGATCGACGAGCAGTACTTC. The V gene is TRBV23-1, the J gene TRBJ2-7; D unresolved. TRBV23-1 is assigned to the ORF class and has an uncertain function. The CDR3 is 14 amino acids. The V and J ends lost 0 bases and 5 bases respectively, with 11 bases between them.

This clone was observed a few times. The gene calls are TRBV6-2 or TRBV6-3 and TRBJ2-7; 10 bases are shared with TRBD2. CDR1 and CDR2 from the germline V gene are MNHEY and SVGEGT. With V trimmed by 5 bases and J by 3 bases, 1 base remained unmatched. The CDR3 sequence is 13 residues long. This CDR3 is CASSLAGDYEQYF. CDR3 sequence (DNA): TGTGCCAGCAGTCTAGCGGGAGACTACGAGCAGTACTTC.

The chain combines TRBV6-4 with TRBJ2-1; 11 bases fit TRBD2. The CDR3 extends over 14 amino acids. With V trimmed by 4 bases and J by 7 bases, 3 bases remained unmatched. In germline, CDR1 is MRHNA, CDR2 SNTAGT. The CDR3 nucleotides read TGTGCCAGCAGTGTAGCGGGGGGGCGGAATGAGCAGTTCTTC. Translated, it gives CASSVAGGRNEQFF.

The V and J genes are TRBV28 and TRBJ2-5, with D hard to call. The CDR3 is 13 residues long. The V gene's germline CDR1 is MDHEN and CDR2 SYDVKM. V dropped 0 bases and J dropped 3 bases, with 5 bases sitting between them. The CDR3 DNA follows: TGTGCCAGCAGTTTATGGGCCGAAGAGACCCAGTACTTC. This translates into CASSLWAEETQYF. Full variable domain (rest looked up from reference TRBV28 and TRBJ2-5): DVKVTQSSRYLVKRTGEKVFLECVQDMDHENMFWYRQDPGLGLRLIYFSYDVKMKEKGDIPEGYSVSREKKERFSLILESASTNQTSMYLCASSLWAEETQYFGPGTRLLVL.

This chain joins TRBV30 and TRBJ1-5; perhaps TRBD1 as D (5 bases). V dropped 3 bases and J dropped 0 bases, with 15 bases sitting between them. CDR3 size: 16 residues. CDR1 is GTSNPN and CDR2 is SVGIG in the germline V gene (reference sequence). CDR3 sequence: CAWRYHQGNSNQPQHF. DNA of the CDR3: TGTGCCTGGAGATACCACCAGGGTAATAGCAATCAGCCCCAGCATTTT. Together with reference TRBV30 and TRBJ1-5, the CDR3 gives the full variable domain: SQTIHQWPATLVQPVGSPLSLECTVEGTSNPNLYWYRQAAGRGLQLLFYSVGIGQISSEVPQNLSASRPQDRQFILSSKKLLLSDSGFYLCAWRYHQGNSNQPQHFGDGTRLSIL.

The chain has TRBV7-6 and TRBJ1-1, with a tentative D call TRBD1 (5 bases). The V end was cut by 4 bases, the J end by 1 base, with 10 bases between. The CDR3 is made up of 14 amino acids. In germline, CDR1 is SGHVS, CDR2 FNYEAQ. CDR3 sequence (DNA): TGTGCCAGCAGCTCGTACGACAGGAACACTGAAGCTTTCTTT. Protein sequence: CASSSYDRNTEAFF.

In its sample, this clone was seen a few times. The chain carries TRBV10-3 and TRBJ1-1; the D is unclear. The CDR3 runs to 12 residues. V was trimmed by 11 bases and J by 0 bases, leaving 10 bases between them. Germline lookup yields CDR1 ENHRY and CDR2 SYGVKD. CDR3 loop: CAASPMNTEAFF. Written as DNA, the CDR3 is TGTGCCGCGAGTCCAATGAACACTGAAGCTTTCTTT.

The V call is TRBV28, the J call TRBJ1-2; D is undetermined. The CDR3 loop spans 12 amino acids. V lost 3 bases and J lost 2, with 4 bases in between. Germline V gives CDR1 MDHEN, CDR2 SYDVKM. CDR3 residues: CASSLANYGYTF. CDR3 coding DNA: TGTGCCAGCAGTTTGGCAAACTATGGCTACACCTTC.

The V call is TRBV19, the J call TRBJ2-1; tentatively, D is TRBD2 (5 bases). The germline CDR1 and CDR2 sequences are LNHDA and SQIVND (reference sequence). The CDR3 has 15 amino acids. Deletions cut 0 bases from V and 4 bases from J, with 10 bases between. CDR3 DNA: TGTGCCAGTAGTATAGATCTAGGACTTTACAATGAGCAGTTCTTC. Residues: CASSIDLGLYNEQFF.

This rearrangement joins TRBV4-3 to TRBJ2-7; D perhaps matches TRBD2 (5 bases). The CDR3 totals 14 residues. Germline assignment: CDR1 LGHNA and CDR2 YSLEER. V was trimmed by 4 bases and J by 5 bases, leaving 15 bases between them. CDR3 sequence: CASSPRERGDEQYF. In DNA, the CDR3 is TGCGCCAGCAGCCCCCGGGAACGGGGAGACGAGCAGTACTTC.

The J gene is TRBJ1-6, the V gene TRBV18; D is perhaps TRBD1 (6 bases). CDR3 size: 13 residues. Germline CDR1 and CDR2: KGHSH and LQKENI. The V end was cut by 6 bases, the J end by 5 bases, with 8 bases between. The CDR3 coding sequence is TGTGCCAGCTCCGGACAGCATAATTCACCCCTCCACTTT. This translates into CASSGQHNSPLHF.

V gene TRBV24-1 combines with J gene TRBJ2-2; 7 bases map to TRBD1. Losses at the gene ends were 4 bases for V and 2 bases for J; bases not matched to a gene: 3. The CDR3 consists of 15 residues. The germline CDR1 and CDR2 sequences are KGHDR and SFDVKD. The CDR3 loop reads CATSERGGNTGELFF. The CDR3 DNA reads TGTGCCACCAGTGAGAGAGGGGGCAACACCGGGGAGCTGTTTTTT.

This rearrangement joins TRBV19 to TRBJ1-5, with 7 nucleotides matching TRBD1. V lost 8 bases to trimming and J lost 5 bases; unmatched junction nucleotides: 6. The CDR3 sequence is 13 residues long. The germline CDR1 and CDR2 sequences are LNHDA and SQIVND (reference sequence). DNA of the CDR3: TGTGCCAGTCATGACAGGGTGGATCAGCCCCAGCATTTT. Protein: CASHDRVDQPQHF. Full variable domain (rest looked up from reference TRBV19 and TRBJ1-5): DGGITQSPKYLFRKEGQNVTLSCEQNLNHDAMYWYRQDPGQGLRLIYYSQIVNDFQKGDIAEGYSVSREKKESFPLTVTSAQKNPTAFYLCASHDRVDQPQHFGDGTRLSIL.

This clone occurred a few times. The chain is built from TRBV27 and TRBJ1-1; D is undetermined. Trimming removed 5 bases from V and 0 bases from J, with 10 bases in between. This CDR3 region has 14 residues. Per germline, CDR1 MNHEY and CDR2 SMNVEV (reference sequence). The CDR3 region has the DNA TGTGCCAGCAGTCTCGCGGCGGTGAACACTGAAGCTTTCTTT. This gives the protein CASSLAAVNTEAFF.

The V call is TRBV7-9, the J call TRBJ1-1; perhaps TRBD1 as D (5 bases). Trimming pared 5 bases from V and 8 bases from J, leaving 9 bases between. This CDR3 comprises 11 residues. The germline gives CDR1 SEHNR, CDR2 FQNEAQ (reference sequence). Here the CDR3 reads CASSATGEAFF. The DNA for the CDR3 is TGTGCCAGCAGCGCCACAGGAGAAGCTTTCTTT.

The rearrangement uses TRBV7-8 and TRBJ2-7, with a weak D call TRBD1 (6 bases). V dropped 5 bases and J dropped 1 base, with 12 bases sitting between them. The CDR3 contains 14 residues. Germline CDR1 and CDR2: SGHVS and FQNEAQ. The CDR3 here is CASSPRTVSYEQYF. The DNA for the CDR3 is TGTGCCAGCAGCCCTCGGACAGTATCCTACGAGCAGTACTTC.

This clone has only a few counts. The CDR3 is CASSYPTGGRETQYF. The CDR3 DNA reads TGTGCCAGCAGTTACCCCACAGGGGGCCGAGAGACCCAGTACTTC. The rearrangement joins TRBV6-2 or TRBV6-3 to TRBJ2-5; 9 bases are shared with TRBD1. Unmatched junction bases numbered 5, after V lost 2 bases and J lost 4 bases. From germline, CDR1 is MNHEY and CDR2 SVGEGT. The CDR3 consists of 15 residues.

This clone was detected a few times. As DNA, the CDR3 is TGTGCCAGCAGTCCTCCACTAGCGGGGGAGCCTACGAACACCGGGGAGCTGTTTTTT. Its protein product is CASSPPLAGEPTNTGELFF. This rearrangement joins TRBV28 to TRBJ2-2; 11 nucleotides align to TRBD2. CDR1 and CDR2 from the germline V gene are MDHEN and SYDVKM. V trimming: 5 bases; J trimming: 0 bases; junction bases outside the gene matches: 11. This CDR3 contains 19 residues. Variable domain in full (rest from reference TRBV28 and TRBJ2-2): DVKVTQSSRYLVKRTGEKVFLECVQDMDHENMFWYRQDPGLGLRLIYFSYDVKMKEKGDIPEGYSVSREKKERFSLILESASTNQTSMYLCASSPPLAGEPTNTGELFFGEGSRLTVL.

This sequence joins TRBV5-6 and TRBJ1-2; D call uncertain. Per germline, CDR1 SGHDT and CDR2 YYEEEE. Trimming stripped 1 base from V and 6 bases from J, with 10 bases between. This CDR3 has 13 amino acids. Here the CDR3 DNA reads TGTGCCAGCAGCTTGCGGGTGGGAGATGGCTACACCTTC. This encodes CASSLRVGDGYTF.

Only a few counts were recorded for this clone. V gene TRBV2 combines with J gene TRBJ1-6; tentative D call: TRBD1 (5 bases). Germline V CDR1 and CDR2: SNHLY, FYNNEI. There are 13 residues in the CDR3. V was shortened by 6 bases and J by 14 bases, with 17 bases between the two germline ends. CDR3 residues: CASRTLGGGTLHF. The CDR3 coding sequence is TGTGCCAGCAGGACACTGGGGGGAGGCACCCTCCACTTT.

V is TRBV29-1 and J is TRBJ1-1; TRBD1 is a possible D gene (5 bases). V shed 7 bases and J shed 0 bases, with 9 bases lying between them. The germline V gene has CDR1 SQVTM and CDR2 ANQGSEA. The CDR3 has 12 amino acids. CDR3 residues: CSGQIMNTEAFF. CDR3 DNA sequence: TGCAGCGGACAGATCATGAACACTGAAGCTTTCTTT.

This clone has only one observation. J is TRBJ1-2 and V is TRBV12-3 or TRBV12-4, with no clear D. The CDR3 is made up of 13 amino acids. The V gene lost 5 bases and the J gene lost 3 bases, with 10 bases spanning the gap. The CDR3 is CASSPRIDYGYTF. The DNA of the CDR3 is TGTGCCAGCAGTCCGCGGATCGACTATGGCTACACCTTC.

The chain joins TRBV10-3 to TRBJ1-2; D possibly corresponds to TRBD1 (6 bases). The CDR3 has 13 residues. V dropped 9 bases and J dropped 5 bases, with 16 bases sitting between them. Germline CDR1 ENHRY, CDR2 SYGVKD. CDR3 sequence (DNA): TGTGCCATTGGGAGGGCAGGGGAGTATGGCTACACCTTC. It is translated as CAIGRAGEYGYTF.

This clone was detected a few times. The chain employs TRBV6-5 and TRBJ1-2, with D possibly matching TRBD1 (5 bases). The CDR3 spans 13 residues. Per the germline V gene, CDR1 is MNHEY and CDR2 is SVGAGI. V lost 5 bases, J lost 4 bases, and 11 bases lay in between. The CDR3 DNA is TGTGCCAGCAGTCAGGACACTATCTATGGCTACACCTTC. Translating gives CASSQDTIYGYTF.

This sequence joins TRBV4-3 and TRBJ1-4, with 8 bases fitting TRBD1. Germline CDR1 LGHNA, CDR2 YSLEER. The CDR3 is 15 residues long. Trimming at V came to 6 bases and at J to 7 bases, leaving 10 bases not matched to a gene. CDR3 coding DNA: TGCGCCAGCAGAACCAGCACAGGGGGAGGTGAAAAACTGTTTTTT. It translates to CASRTSTGGGEKLFF.

The table lists this clone with a count of one. The chain employs TRBV27 and TRBJ1-5; TRBD1 is a possible D gene (5 bases). Trimming removed 3 bases at V and 7 bases at J, with 13 bases between. This CDR3 is built from 14 residues. CDR1 is MNHEY and CDR2 is SMNVEV in the germline V gene (reference sequence). The CDR3 reads CASSFYGAGQPQHF. The CDR3 DNA reads TGTGCCAGCAGTTTCTATGGGGCCGGGCAGCCCCAGCATTTT.